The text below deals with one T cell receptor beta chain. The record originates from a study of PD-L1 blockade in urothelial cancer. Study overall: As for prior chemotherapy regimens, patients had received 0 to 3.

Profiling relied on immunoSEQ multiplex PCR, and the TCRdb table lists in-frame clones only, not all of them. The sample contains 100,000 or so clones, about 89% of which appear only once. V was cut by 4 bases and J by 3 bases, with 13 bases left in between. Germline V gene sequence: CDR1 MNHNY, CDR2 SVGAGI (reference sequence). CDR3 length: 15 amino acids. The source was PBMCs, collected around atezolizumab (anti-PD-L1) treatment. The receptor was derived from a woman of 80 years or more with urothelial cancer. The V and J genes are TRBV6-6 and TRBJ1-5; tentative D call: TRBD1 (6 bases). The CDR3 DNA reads TGTGCCAGCAGTTGGATCTCAGGGGACAATCAGCCCCAGCATTTT. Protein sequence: CASSWISGDNQPQHF.